This is a list of T cell receptor beta chains from one sample in a study of T cell responses to AZD1222 COVID-19 vaccine. Method: immunoSEQ multiplex PCR; TCRdb's copy keeps in-frame clones and lacks some. The table records some 80,000 clones, approximately 91% of them present only once. This material consisted of peripheral blood, taken on day 0 of MenACWY control vaccination. The receptors were gathered from an adult in good health. Each CDR3 is given with its conserved first and last residue. A D gene is named only where the DNA matches it firmly. Not all rows give a size; the values are once, few, many and, for expanded clones, a class.

D | size | J | V | DNA | CDR3
- | - | TRBJ1-5 | TRBV5-1 | TGCGCCAGCAGCCAAGAAGGCAATCAGCCCCAGCATTTT | CASSQEGNQPQHF
TRBD2 | - | TRBJ2-1 | TRBV4-3 | TGCGCCAGCAGCCAAGGAAGAACTAGCGGGGGGCGAAGCTCCTACAATGAGCAGTTCTTC | CASSQGRTSGGRSSYNEQFF
TRBD2 | - | TRBJ2-3 | TRBV15 | TGTGCCACCAGCAATGAGCGGGGGGGCACAGATACGCAGTATTTT | CATSNERGGTDTQYF
- | few | TRBJ1-1 | TRBV30 | TGTGCCTGGGGTCAGGGTACGGGAGCTTTCTTT | CAWGQGTGAFF
TRBD1 | - | TRBJ1-3 | TRBV2 | TGTGCCAGCACCAGAAGACAGGGGACCGGAAACACCATATATTTT | CASTRRQGTGNTIYF
- | - | TRBJ2-7 | TRBV5-6 | TGTGCCAGCAGCGGACAGTTTTCCTACGAGCAGTACTTC | CASSGQFSYEQYF
- | - | TRBJ1-1 | TRBV18 | TGTGCCAGCTCACGGGACATGAACACTGAAGCTTTCTTT | CASSRDMNTEAFF
TRBD1 | - | TRBJ1-5 | TRBV5-1 | TGCGCCAGCAGCTTGGAGGGGACAGTCAATCAGCCCCAGCATTTT | CASSLEGTVNQPQHF
- | - | TRBJ1-2 | TRBV2 | TGTGCCAGCTCAAGAGACCAGATTAATGGCTACACCTTC | CASSRDQINGYTF
- | - | TRBJ2-7 | TRBV5-6 | TGTGCCAGCAGCCCTGGCCTGGCAGTTAAATCCTACGAGCAGTACTTC | CASSPGLAVKSYEQYF
- | - | TRBJ2-3 | TRBV11-3 | TGTGCCAGCAGCTCCGACCCGGCGGATACGCAGTATTTT | CASSSDPADTQYF
- | once | TRBJ1-6 | TRBV6-5 | TGTGCCAGCAGTTACCCGGACATCTCCTATAATTCACCCCTCCACTTT | CASSYPDISYNSPLHF
- | once | TRBJ2-7 | TRBV4-2 | TGTGCCAGCAGCCAAGATGGGAGGGGGGTAGCCTACGAGCAGTACTTC | CASSQDGRGVAYEQYF
TRBD1 | - | TRBJ1-2 | TRBV5-4 | TGTGCCAGCAGCATAGAGACCGGGACAGGGCTCGGCTACACCTTC | CASSIETGTGLGYTF
- | once | TRBJ2-1 | TRBV5-4 | TGTGCCAGCAGCTTGGCTATTGGTAATGAGCAGTTCTTC | CASSLAIGNEQFF
- | - | TRBJ2-2 | TRBV2 | TGTGCCAGCAGTCTTGAACGTATGAACACCGGGGAGCTGTTTTTT | CASSLERMNTGELFF
- | - | TRBJ1-4 | TRBV29-1 | TGCAGCGTTGTATGGGGGGGCACTAATGAAAAACTGTTTTTT | CSVVWGGTNEKLFF